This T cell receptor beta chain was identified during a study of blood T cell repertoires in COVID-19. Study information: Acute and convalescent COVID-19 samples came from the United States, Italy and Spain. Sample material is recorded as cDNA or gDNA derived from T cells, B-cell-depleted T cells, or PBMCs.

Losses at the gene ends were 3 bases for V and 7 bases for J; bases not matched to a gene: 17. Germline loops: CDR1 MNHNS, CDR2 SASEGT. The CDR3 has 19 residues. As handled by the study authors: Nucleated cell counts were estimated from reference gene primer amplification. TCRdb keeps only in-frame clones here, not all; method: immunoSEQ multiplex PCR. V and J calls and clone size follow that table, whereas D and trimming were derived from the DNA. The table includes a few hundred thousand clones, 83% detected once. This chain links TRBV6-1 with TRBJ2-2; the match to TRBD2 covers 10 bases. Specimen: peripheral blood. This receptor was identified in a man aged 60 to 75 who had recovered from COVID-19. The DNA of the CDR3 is TGTGCCAGCAGTGATACTGAAACTCGACTAGCGGGCTTTATCGGGGAGCTGTTTTTT. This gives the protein CASSDTETRLAGFIGELFF.